This TCR beta chain appears in the sequencing data of a study of T cells in Graves' hyperthyroidism and ophthalmopathy. Overall study context: It was at initial diagnosis, before any treatment, that peripheral blood was collected.

TCR beta CDR3 regions were amplified from RNA transcripts. The HTBI primer set drove a first-round RT-PCR of the TCR CDR3. TCRdb processed the multiplex PCR reads anew with MiXCR; each CDR3 protein has one entry. Here the sample spans around 720,000 distinct CDR3 sequences, roughly a third being singletons. Study outcomes and limitations: By a 13 V-J model, ophthalmopathy was set apart from stable hyperthyroidism.

The CDR3 has 12 residues. Between the trimmed V and J ends, which lost 0 bases and 6 bases, there was a span of 3 bases. Germline V gene data show CDR1 as SGHRS and CDR2 as YFSETQ. The count of this clonotype is one. The antigen remains undetermined. The conserved closing phenylalanine or tryptophan is absent in this CDR3, likely reflecting a read error. This sequence joins TRBV5-1 and TRBJ2-2; no clear D gene. The receptor was isolated from a woman in her thirties or forties with Graves' hyperthyroidism. Sequenced sample: blood. CDR3 in amino acids: CASSLGSGELFS. CDR3 DNA: TGCGCCAGCAGCTTGGGGTCCGGGGAGCTGTTTTCT.